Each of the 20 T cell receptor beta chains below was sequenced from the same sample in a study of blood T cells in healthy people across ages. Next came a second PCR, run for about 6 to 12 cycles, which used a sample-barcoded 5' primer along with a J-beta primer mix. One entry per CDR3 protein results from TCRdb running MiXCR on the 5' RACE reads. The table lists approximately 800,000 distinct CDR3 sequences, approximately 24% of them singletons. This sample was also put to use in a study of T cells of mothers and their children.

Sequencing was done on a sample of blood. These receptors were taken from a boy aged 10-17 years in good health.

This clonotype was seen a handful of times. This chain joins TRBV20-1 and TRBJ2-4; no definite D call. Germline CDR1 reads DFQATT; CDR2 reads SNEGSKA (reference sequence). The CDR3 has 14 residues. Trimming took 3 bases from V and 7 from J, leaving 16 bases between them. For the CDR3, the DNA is TGCAGTGCTAGGCCCGGGTCCCTGGGGAACATTCAGTACTTC. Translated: CSARPGSLGNIQYF.

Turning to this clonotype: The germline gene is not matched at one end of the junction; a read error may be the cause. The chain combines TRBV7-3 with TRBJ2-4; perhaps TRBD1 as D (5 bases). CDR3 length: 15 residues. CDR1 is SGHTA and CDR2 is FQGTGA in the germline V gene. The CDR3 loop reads CTSSLTSDRGDIQYF. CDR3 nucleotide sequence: TGTACCAGCAGCTTAACATCTGACAGAGGAGACATTCAGTACTTC.

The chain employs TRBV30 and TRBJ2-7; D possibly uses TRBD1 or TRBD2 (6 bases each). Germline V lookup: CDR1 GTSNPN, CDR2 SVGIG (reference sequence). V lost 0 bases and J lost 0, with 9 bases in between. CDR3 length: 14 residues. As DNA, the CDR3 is TGTGCCTGGAGTGTAGGGGGACTCTCCTACGAGCAGTACTTC. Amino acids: CAWSVGGLSYEQYF.

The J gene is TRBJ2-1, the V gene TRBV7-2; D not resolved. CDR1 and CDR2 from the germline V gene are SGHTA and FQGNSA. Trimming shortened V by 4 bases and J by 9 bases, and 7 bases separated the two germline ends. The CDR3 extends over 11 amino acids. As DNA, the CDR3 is TGTGCCAGCAGCTATGGTGGTGAGCAGTTCTTC. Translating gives CASSYGGEQFF. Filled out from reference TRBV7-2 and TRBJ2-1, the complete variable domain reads GAGVSQSPSNKVTEKGKDVELRCDPISGHTALYWYRQSLGQGLEFLIYFQGNSAPDKSGLPSDRFSAERTGGSVSTLTIQRTQQEDSAVYLCASSYGGEQFFGPGTRLTVL.

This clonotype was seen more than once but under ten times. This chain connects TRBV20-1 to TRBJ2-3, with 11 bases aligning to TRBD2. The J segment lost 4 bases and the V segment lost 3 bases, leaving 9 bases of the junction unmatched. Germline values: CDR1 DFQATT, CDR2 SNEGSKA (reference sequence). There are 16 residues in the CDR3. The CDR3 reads CSARALLAGGPDTQYF. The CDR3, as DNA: TGCAGTGCTAGGGCCCTGCTAGCGGGGGGCCCAGATACGCAGTATTTT.

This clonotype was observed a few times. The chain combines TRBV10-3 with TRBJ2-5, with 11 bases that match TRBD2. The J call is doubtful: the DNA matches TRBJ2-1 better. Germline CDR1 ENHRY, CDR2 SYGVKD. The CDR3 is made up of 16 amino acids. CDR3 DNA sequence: TGTGCCATCAGTGGAATAGCGGGGGGGCCCGGGAATGAGCAGTTCTTC. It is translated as CAISGIAGGPGNEQFF.

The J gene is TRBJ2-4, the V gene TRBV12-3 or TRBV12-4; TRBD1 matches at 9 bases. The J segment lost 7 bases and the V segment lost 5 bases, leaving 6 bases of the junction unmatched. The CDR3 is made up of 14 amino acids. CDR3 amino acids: CASSPAGTGNIQYF. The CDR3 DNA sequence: TGTGCCAGCAGTCCCGCCGGGACAGGGAACATTCAGTACTTC.

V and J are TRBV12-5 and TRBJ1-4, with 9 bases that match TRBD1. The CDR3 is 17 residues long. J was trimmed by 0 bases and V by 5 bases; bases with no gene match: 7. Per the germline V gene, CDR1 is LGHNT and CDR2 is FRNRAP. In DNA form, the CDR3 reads TGTGCTAGTGGTCCAGGGACAGGGTTTACAACTAATGAAAAACTGTTTTTT. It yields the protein CASGPGTGFTTNEKLFF.

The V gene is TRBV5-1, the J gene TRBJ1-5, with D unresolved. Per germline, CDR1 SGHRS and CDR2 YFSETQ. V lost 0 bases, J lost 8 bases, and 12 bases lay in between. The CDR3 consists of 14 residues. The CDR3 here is CASSLGVETEPQHF. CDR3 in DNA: TGCGCCAGCAGCTTGGGAGTGGAAACGGAGCCCCAGCATTTT. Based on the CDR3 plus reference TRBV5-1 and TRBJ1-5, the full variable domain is KAGVTQTPRYLIKTRGQQVTLSCSPISGHRSVSWYQQTPGQGLQFLFEYFSETQRNKGNFPGRFSGRQFSNSRSEMNVSTLELGDSALYLCASSLGVETEPQHFGDGTRLSIL.

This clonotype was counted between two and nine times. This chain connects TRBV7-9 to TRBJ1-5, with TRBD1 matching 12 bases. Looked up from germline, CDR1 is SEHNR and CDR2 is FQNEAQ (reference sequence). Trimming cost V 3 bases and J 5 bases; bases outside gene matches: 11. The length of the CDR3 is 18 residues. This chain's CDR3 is CASSFGTGGVGRDQPQHF. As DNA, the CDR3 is TGTGCCAGCAGCTTTGGGACAGGGGGCGTTGGCCGAGATCAGCCCCAGCATTTT.

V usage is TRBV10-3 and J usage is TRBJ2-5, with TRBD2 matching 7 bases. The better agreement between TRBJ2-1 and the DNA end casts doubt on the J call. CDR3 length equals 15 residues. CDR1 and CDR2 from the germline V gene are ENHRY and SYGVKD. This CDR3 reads CAIRLRGGGGDEQFF. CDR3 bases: TGTGCCATCAGACTCAGAGGCGGGGGAGGCGATGAGCAGTTCTTC.

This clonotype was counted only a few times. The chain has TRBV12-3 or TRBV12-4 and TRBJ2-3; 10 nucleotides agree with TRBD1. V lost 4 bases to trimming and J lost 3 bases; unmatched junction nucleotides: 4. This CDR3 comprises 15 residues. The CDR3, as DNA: TGTGCCAGCAGTTCCTGGGACAGGGGAACAGATACGCAGTATTTT. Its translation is CASSSWDRGTDTQYF.

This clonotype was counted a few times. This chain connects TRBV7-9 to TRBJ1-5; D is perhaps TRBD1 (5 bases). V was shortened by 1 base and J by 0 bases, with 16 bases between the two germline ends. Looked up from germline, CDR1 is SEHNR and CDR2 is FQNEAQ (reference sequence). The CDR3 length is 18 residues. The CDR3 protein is CASSLGGGGPNSNQPQHF. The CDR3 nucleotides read TGTGCCAGCAGCTTAGGAGGTGGGGGTCCTAATAGCAATCAGCCCCAGCATTTT.

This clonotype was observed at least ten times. The CDR3 sequence is CAWSRDLKGSETQYF. The CDR3 DNA follows: TGTGCCTGGAGCCGGGACCTAAAGGGGTCGGAGACCCAGTACTTC. The gene calls are TRBV30 and TRBJ2-5; D possibly matches TRBD1 or TRBD2 (5 bases each). The CDR3 is made up of 15 amino acids. Trimming took 3 bases from V and 5 from J, leaving 19 bases between them. Per the germline V gene, CDR1 is GTSNPN and CDR2 is SVGIG (reference sequence).

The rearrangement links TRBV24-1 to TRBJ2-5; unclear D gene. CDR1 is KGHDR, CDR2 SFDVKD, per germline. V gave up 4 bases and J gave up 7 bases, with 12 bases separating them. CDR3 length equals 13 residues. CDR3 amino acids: CATSDRNIGTQYF. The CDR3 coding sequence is TGTGCCACCAGTGACCGGAACATTGGGACCCAGTACTTC.

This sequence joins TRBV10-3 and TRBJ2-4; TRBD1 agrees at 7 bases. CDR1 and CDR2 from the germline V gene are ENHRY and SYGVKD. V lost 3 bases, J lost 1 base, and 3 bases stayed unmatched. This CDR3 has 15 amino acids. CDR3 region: CAISDEGAAKNIQYF. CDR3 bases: TGTGCCATCAGTGATGAGGGGGCGGCCAAAAACATTCAGTACTTC.

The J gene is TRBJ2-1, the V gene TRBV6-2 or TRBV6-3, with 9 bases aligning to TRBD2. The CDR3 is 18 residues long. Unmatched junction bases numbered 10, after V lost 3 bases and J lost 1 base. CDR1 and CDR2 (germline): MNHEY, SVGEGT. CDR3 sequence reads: CASSYGLAGRGSYNEQFF. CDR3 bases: TGTGCCAGCAGTTATGGGCTAGCGGGACGGGGGTCCTACAATGAGCAGTTCTTC.

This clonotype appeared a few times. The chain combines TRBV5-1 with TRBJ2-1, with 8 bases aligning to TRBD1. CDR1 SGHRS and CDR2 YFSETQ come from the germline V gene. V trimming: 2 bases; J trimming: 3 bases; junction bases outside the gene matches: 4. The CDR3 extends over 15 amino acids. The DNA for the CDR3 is TGCGCCAGCAGCTTACAGGGGGTCTACTACAATGAGCAGTTCTTC. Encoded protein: CASSLQGVYYNEQFF.

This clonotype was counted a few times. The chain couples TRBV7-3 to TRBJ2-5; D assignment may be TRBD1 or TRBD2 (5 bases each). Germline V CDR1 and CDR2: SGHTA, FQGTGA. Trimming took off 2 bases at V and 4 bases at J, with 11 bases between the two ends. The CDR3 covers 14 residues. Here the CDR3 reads CASSLLGVSETQYF. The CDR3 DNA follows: TGTGCCAGCAGCTTACTGGGGGTGTCAGAGACCCAGTACTTC.

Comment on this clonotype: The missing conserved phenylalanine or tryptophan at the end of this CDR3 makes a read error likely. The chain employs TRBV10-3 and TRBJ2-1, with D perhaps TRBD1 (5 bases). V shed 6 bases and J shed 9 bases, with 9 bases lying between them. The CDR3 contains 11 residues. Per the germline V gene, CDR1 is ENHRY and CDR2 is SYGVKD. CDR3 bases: TGTGCCATCAGGCAGGGTGGTGAGCAGTTCCTC. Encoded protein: CAIRQGGEQFL.